A selection of T cell receptor beta chains follows, all from one sample in a study of blood T cell repertoires in COVID-19. Only in-frame clones appear in the TCRdb table, and some are missing; sequencing was by immunoSEQ multiplex PCR. The table includes 50,000 to 75,000 clones, 60% to 85% detected once. The sequenced sample was peripheral blood. The receptors come from an elderly woman with acute or convalescent COVID-19. The CDR3 runs from the conserved cysteine through the conserved F or W. D genes are given only for firm matches. The listing skips clone size in some rows; elsewhere it reads once, few, many or a size class.

D	V	J	size	DNA	CDR3
TRBD2	TRBV7-2	TRBJ2-3	-	TGTGCCAGCAGCCATACGGAGCGGGAGGCCCCAGATACGCAGTATTTT	CASSHTEREAPDTQYF
TRBD1	TRBV6-2/TRBV6-3	TRBJ1-6	-	TGTGCCAGCAGCCGGGACAGTATATCACCCCTCCACTTT	CASSRDSISPLHF
TRBD1	TRBV5-1	TRBJ1-2	once	TGCGCCAGCAGCGGGACAGGGTTAAGGTCGTATGGCTACACCTTC	CASSGTGLRSYGYTF
TRBD2	TRBV7-9	TRBJ2-1	-	TGTGCCAGCAGCTTAGCGGCGTCGCGGGGGTCCTACAATGAGCAGTTCTTC	CASSLAASRGSYNEQFF
TRBD1	TRBV6-2/TRBV6-3	TRBJ1-5	-	TGTGCCAGCAGTTACTCGGGACAGGGACGGCAGCCCCAGCATTTT	CASSYSGQGRQPQHF
-	TRBV12-5	TRBJ2-1	-	TGTGCTAGTGGCAGGGGCGGGAATGAGCAGTTCTTC	CASGRGGNEQFF
-	TRBV5-1	TRBJ2-7	few	TGCGCCAGCAGCGTTAGCGGACTTCGCTCCTACGAGCAGTACTTC	CASSVSGLRSYEQYF
-	TRBV28	TRBJ2-1	-	TGTGCCAGCAGTTTCAACACCGGGGGCTACAATGAGCAGTTCTTC	CASSFNTGGYNEQFF
TRBD1	TRBV27	TRBJ1-2	-	TGTGCCAGCAGTTTAGGTCACGGACAGGGGAGCTATGGCTACACCTTC	CASSLGHGQGSYGYTF
TRBD1	TRBV10-3	TRBJ1-5	-	TGTGCCATCAGTCCCGGACAGGGAGGTCAGCCCCAGCATTTT	CAISPGQGGQPQHF
-	TRBV28	TRBJ2-7	-	TGTGCCAGCAGTCCCCCATCCTACTCCTACGAGCAGTACTTC	CASSPPSYSYEQYF
TRBD2	TRBV5-4	TRBJ2-7	-	TGTGCCAGCAGCTCTCGACTAGCGGGGGGCGCCTACGAGCAGTACTTC	CASSSRLAGGAYEQYF
-	TRBV28	TRBJ1-6	once	TGTGCCAGCAGTGACCACCAGGGCAGCTCACCCCTCCACTTT	CASSDHQGSSPLHF
-	TRBV15	TRBJ1-4	few	TGTGCCACCAGCAGGCGGGCGGATAATGAAAAACTGTTTTTT	CATSRRADNEKLFF
-	TRBV9	TRBJ2-3	once	TGTGCCAGCAGCGTAGAGGGCGGGAACACAGATACGCAGTATTTT	CASSVEGGNTDTQYF
TRBD1	TRBV24-1	TRBJ2-7	-	TGTGCCACCTCGGGGACAGATACCTACGAGCAGTACTTC	CATSGTDTYEQYF
-	TRBV15	TRBJ2-5	few	TGTGCCACCAGCCGCGAGGGGGGGGCACGGCGGACCCAGTACTTC	CATSREGGARRTQYF
-	TRBV7-9	TRBJ2-2	-	TGTGCCAGCAGCGGCGGCAGGGTCCACGGGGAGCTGTTTTTT	CASSGGRVHGELFF
-	TRBV3-1/TRBV3-2	TRBJ1-2	-	TGTGCCAGCAGCCACGGGACATCCAGCTATGGCTACACCTTC	CASSHGTSSYGYTF
TRBD1	TRBV5-1	TRBJ1-1	few	TGCGCCAGCAGCGCCACCGGGACAGGGATAAACACTGAAGCTTTCTTT	CASSATGTGINTEAFF
-	TRBV3-1/TRBV3-2	TRBJ1-2	few	TGTGCCAGCAGCCAAGACGCCGGGAGTTATGGCTACACCTTC	CASSQDAGSYGYTF
-	TRBV19	TRBJ1-1	-	TGTGCCAGTAGGACCAGGGAAGTTTCGGACACTGAAGCTTTCTTT	CASRTREVSDTEAFF
TRBD1	TRBV2	TRBJ1-3	-	TGTGCCAGCACCCCTCAGGGGGGCCCTGGAAACACCATATATTTT	CASTPQGGPGNTIYF